This TCR beta chain was captured in a study of T cell repertoires in aging, cancer and after chemotherapy. Peripheral blood genomic DNA, not sorted cells or RNA, was the template. A mixed TRB-A/B primer pool amplified rearranged TRB by multiplex touch-down PCR. Each CDR3 protein gets one entry after TCRdb re-called the multiplex PCR reads with MiXCR. The sample has 9,000 to 13,000 distinct CDR3 sequences; around 25% are singletons. Points on this clonotype: Antigen specificity is unknown.

General study results and limits: Rebound thymic output was suggested by rising median generation probability during chemotherapy in each cancer cohort.

V shed 3 bases and J 7 bases; nucleotides not matched to a gene: 4. Germline CDR1 and CDR2: DFQATT and SNEGSKA (reference sequence). This CDR3 has 13 amino acids. Sequencing was done on a sample of blood. This receptor was identified in a human donor in good health. The V gene is TRBV20-1, the J gene TRBJ1-2, with 11 bases matching TRBD1. CDR3 sequence (DNA): TGCAGTGCTAGGAAGGGACAGGGGGGTGGCTACACCTTC. It is translated as CSARKGQGGGYTF.